The 16 T cell receptor beta chains below were found in one sample sequenced in a study of long-term antiretroviral therapy in people with HIV. It was version v3.0 of the immunoSEQ assay that was run at survey level. Assay used: immunoSEQ multiplex PCR; TCRdb lists only in-frame clones, some missing. The sample yields 20,000 to 30,000 clones, roughly 88% seen once. The source material was unsorted PBMCs, sampled less than 4.7 years after starting antiretroviral therapy. These receptors came from a man younger than 40 with HIV.

V and J are TRBV13 and TRBJ1-5; D is undetermined. CDR1 is PRHDT and CDR2 is FYEKMQ in the germline V gene (reference sequence). The CDR3 is 14 amino acids. The V end was cut by 0 bases, the J end by 1 base, with 4 bases between. DNA for the CDR3: TGTGCCAGCAGCTTAGGCCAGAGCAATCAGCCCCAGCATTTT. Translated, it gives CASSLGQSNQPQHF.

The chain is built from TRBV4-3 and TRBJ2-7; TRBD1 or TRBD2 may be the D gene (5 bases each). This CDR3 has 13 amino acids. Trimming took 1 base from V and 12 from J, leaving 16 bases between them. Germline V gives CDR1 LGHNA, CDR2 YSLEER. Here the CDR3 DNA reads TGCGCCAGCAGCCAAGTTCTCCGGGGCTCGTCGTACTTC. Amino acids: CASSQVLRGSSYF.

The chain has TRBV19 and TRBJ2-7; maybe TRBD1 (6 bases). From germline, CDR1 is LNHDA and CDR2 SQIVND (reference sequence). V was cut by 4 bases and J by 5 bases, with 18 bases left in between. The length of the CDR3 is 15 residues. CDR3 in amino acids: CASSTPTGKLDEQYF. As DNA, the CDR3 is TGTGCCAGTAGTACCCCGACAGGTAAATTGGACGAGCAGTACTTC.

The genes are TRBV18 and TRBJ2-2; TRBD1 might be the D (5 bases). Trimming cost V 2 bases and J 4 bases, with 14 bases left between them. CDR1 KGHSH and CDR2 LQKENI come from the germline V gene. There are 16 residues in the CDR3. The CDR3: CASSPIAGLGTGELFF. The CDR3 DNA reads as TGTGCCAGCTCACCAATTGCAGGGTTGGGCACCGGGGAGCTGTTTTTT.

The chain employs TRBV7-9 and TRBJ1-5; no definite D call. Germline V gene lookup returns CDR1 SEHNR and CDR2 FQNEAQ (reference sequence). Deletions cut 0 bases from V and 0 bases from J, with 12 bases between. CDR3 length: 17 residues. As DNA, the CDR3 is TGTGCCAGCAGCTTAGCTTCGCCAGGCTATAGCAATCAGCCCCAGCATTTT. It is translated as CASSLASPGYSNQPQHF. The complete variable domain, with remaining parts taken from reference TRBV7-9 and TRBJ1-5, reads DTGVSQNPRHKITKRGQNVTFRCDPISEHNRLYWYRQTLGQGPEFLTYFQNEAQLEKSRLLSDRFSAERPKGSFSTLEIQRTEQGDSAMYLCASSLASPGYSNQPQHFGDGTRLSIL.

The chain recombines TRBV6-4 with TRBJ2-1; tentative D call: TRBD2 (5 bases). From germline, CDR1 is MRHNA and CDR2 SNTAGT. Trimming removed 8 bases from V and 8 bases from J, with 16 bases in between. This CDR3 region has 13 residues. In DNA form, the CDR3 reads TGTGCCAGCTCCTCGGAGGATGGATATGAGCAGTTCTTC. Protein product: CASSSEDGYEQFF.

The gene calls are TRBV28 and TRBJ1-1; the D is unclear. The CDR3 is made up of 12 amino acids. In germline, CDR1 is MDHEN, CDR2 SYDVKM. Trimming stripped 8 bases from V and 5 bases from J, with 12 bases between. The CDR3 is CASSSGNTEAFF. CDR3 bases: TGTGCCAGCTCCTCGGGGAATACTGAAGCTTTCTTT.

V and J are TRBV29-1 and TRBJ1-2; TRBD1 is a possible D gene (6 bases). CDR1 is SQVTM, CDR2 ANQGSEA, per germline. V gave up 6 bases and J gave up 8 bases, with 16 bases separating them. This CDR3 is 12 amino acids long. As DNA, the CDR3 is TGCAGCGTACCACAGGGTTCCGGAGGCTACACCTTC. It specifies CSVPQGSGGYTF. The full variable domain, its missing parts supplied by reference TRBV29-1 and TRBJ1-2, is SAVISQKPSRDICQRGTSLTIQCQVDSQVTMMFWYRQQPGQSLTLIATANQGSEATYESGFVIDKFPISRPNLTFSTLTVSNMSPEDSSIYLCSVPQGSGGYTFGSGTRLTVV.

The count of this clone is one. CDR3 sequence: CASSPALADGYTF. The CDR3 DNA sequence: TGTGCCAGCAGTCCGGCACTAGCAGATGGCTACACCTTC. The chain has TRBV2 and TRBJ1-2; D remains ambiguous. Germline V gene data show CDR1 as SNHLY and CDR2 as FYNNEI. Between the trimmed V and J ends, which lost 5 bases and 6 bases, there was a span of 13 bases. This CDR3 spans 13 amino acids.

The chain employs TRBV6-5 and TRBJ1-1; 7 bases fit TRBD1. Germline assignment: CDR1 MNHEY and CDR2 SVGAGI. The CDR3 runs 15 residues. V shed 8 bases and J 5 bases; nucleotides not matched to a gene: 14. For the CDR3, the DNA is TGTGCCAGCCTGCGTAGCCAGGGGGGAAGTACTGAAGCTTTCTTT. As protein: CASLRSQGGSTEAFF.

This rearrangement joins TRBV10-3 to TRBJ2-3; the D gene could be TRBD1 or TRBD2 (6 bases each). CDR3 length: 15 amino acids. V dropped 0 bases and J dropped 3 bases, with 10 bases sitting between them. Germline lookup yields CDR1 ENHRY and CDR2 SYGVKD. CDR3 sequence: CAISESGGLTDTQYF. The CDR3 bases are TGTGCCATCAGTGAGTCTGGGGGGCTAACAGATACGCAGTATTTT.

The chain uses TRBV4-2 and TRBJ2-2, with 8 bases fitting TRBD2. The germline CDR1 and CDR2 sequences are LGHNA and YNFKEQ. This CDR3 has 16 amino acids. V dropped 0 bases and J dropped 4; count of bases not matched to a gene: 4. The CDR3 loop reads CASSQEKREITGELFF. The CDR3 DNA is TGTGCCAGCAGCCAAGAAAAGCGGGAGATCACCGGGGAGCTGTTTTTT.

The chain couples TRBV7-9 to TRBJ2-3; D may match TRBD1 or TRBD2 (6 bases each). CDR1 is SEHNR, CDR2 FQNEAQ, per germline (reference sequence). V was cut by 8 bases and J by 4 bases, with 19 bases left in between. This CDR3 has 15 amino acids. The CDR3 bases are TGTGCCAGCTTCGGGATGGGGGGCAGAGCAGATACGCAGTATTTT. Its protein product is CASFGMGGRADTQYF.

The chain's CDR3 is CASNNGDTQYF. The CDR3 DNA reads TGTGCCAGCAATAATGGAGATACGCAGTATTTT. The V gene is TRBV4-2, the J gene TRBJ2-3, with D hard to call. The germline CDR1 and CDR2 sequences are LGHNA and YNFKEQ. This CDR3 is 11 amino acids long. V dropped 7 bases and J dropped 5 bases, with 7 bases sitting between them.

In its sample, this clone was seen once. V is TRBV21-1 and J is TRBJ1-6. TRBV21-1 is designated a pseudogene. The CDR3 has 15 residues. The CDR3, as DNA: TGTGCCAGCAGCAAAGGGACTAGCCCGCATTCACCCCTCCACTTT. It is translated as CASSKGTSPHSPLHF.

This sequence joins TRBV5-4 and TRBJ1-2; TRBD1 is a possible D gene (5 bases). This CDR3 has 16 amino acids. V dropped 4 bases and J dropped 0 bases, with 16 bases sitting between them. CDR1 is SGHNT and CDR2 is YYREEE in the germline V gene (reference sequence). The CDR3 DNA sequence: TGTGCCAGCAGCAGGGACTCAACACCTCCTAACTATGGCTACACCTTC. Protein product: CASSRDSTPPNYGYTF. Full variable domain (remainder filled in from reference TRBV5-4 and TRBJ1-2): ETGVTQSPTHLIKTRGQQVTLRCSSQSGHNTVSWYQQALGQGPQFIFQYYREEENGRGNFPPRFSGLQFPNYSSELNVNALELDDSALYLCASSRDSTPPNYGYTFGSGTRLTVV.